The sequence of this T cell receptor (beta chain) was determined in a study of memory CD4+ T cells and cytomegalovirus serostatus. Study as a whole: Of the healthy Belgian adults, several were CMV seropositive and fewer than 30 seronegative. Study-level points and caveats: Of under 200 reported CMV TCRbeta sequences, about 67 were found in memory CD4+ repertoires.

The sort gate was single viable CD3+CD4+CD8-CD45RO+ cells for memory CD4+ T cells. Serostatus was set by detecting CMV pp150, pp28, p38, p52 IgG. Deletions cut 3 bases from V and 2 bases from J, with 8 bases between. Germline V lookup: CDR1 SEHNR, CDR2 FQNEAQ (reference sequence). There are 15 residues in the CDR3. This clone was found a few times. Its antigen is undetermined. Other DNA sequences in the same sample also yield this CDR3. Authors' analysis steps: After removing out-of-frame reads, 2 million to 2.5 million distinct TCRbeta sequences remained. The repertoire was sequenced with immunoSEQ multiplex PCR; TCRdb's copy has only in-frame clones and lacks some. The V and J calls and clone size were taken over from that table, and D and trimming were inferred from the DNA. The data contain tens of thousands of clones, 76% of them singletons.

Sequenced sample: memory CD4+ T cells from blood. The sequence was collected from an adult in good health and CMV-seropositive. The chain carries TRBV7-9 and TRBJ2-6; D remains ambiguous. CDR3 bases: TGTGCCAGCAGCTTGCAGGTCCCTGGGGCCAACGTCCTGACTTTC. Protein: CASSLQVPGANVLTF. Complete variable domain (other parts from reference TRBV7-9 and TRBJ2-6): DTGVSQNPRHKITKRGQNVTFRCDPISEHNRLYWYRQTLGQGPEFLTYFQNEAQLEKSRLLSDRFSAERPKGSFSTLEIQRTEQGDSAMYLCASSLQVPGANVLTFGAGSRLTVL.